This T cell receptor (beta chain) was sequenced during a study of cytomegalovirus exposure and HLA in healthy donors. On this clone: Its matching antigen is unknown.

It was with 60 Vbeta and 13 Jbeta primers that the PCR ran. Assay used: immunoSEQ multiplex PCR; TCRdb lists only in-frame clones, some missing. The data contain fewer than 200,000 clones, more than 80% of them singletons. CDR1 and CDR2 (germline): MDHEN, SYDVKM. The V end was cut by 8 bases, the J end by 1 base, with 13 bases between. The CDR3 is 14 residues long. Study-wide findings and caveats: As a later analysis showed, several of the most significant clusters appeared to be linked to common viral pathogens. Researchers reported in a later analysis that a missense DCLRE1C variant was tied to TCR beta V- and J-gene trimming. Later analysis placed DRB1 highest and HLA-C lowest in TCR association rates, which differed by HLA locus.

Sequenced input: PBMCs. The clonotype originates from a woman aged 18-29 years in good health and CMV-seronegative. The chain combines TRBV28 with TRBJ2-3, with D tentatively TRBD2 (6 bases). CDR3 in DNA: TGTGCCAGCCTCCGCGGGGCGGGCACAGATACGCAGTATTTT. The encoded protein is CASLRGAGTDTQYF.